This T cell receptor beta chain was observed in a study of T-cell memory formation after mild COVID-19. Study as a whole: The two donors had largely donor-specific TCR clusters. Findings of the study overall: Most CD4+ clones that shrank were in CM and EM, while CD8+ ones turned up in EMRA.

About this clonotype itself: Its antigen is still unknown.

TCRdb analysed the 5' RACE reads with MiXCR anew, one entry per CDR3 protein. The profile shows 65,000 to 90,000 distinct CDR3 sequences, roughly 13% of them singletons. Trimming removed 3 bases from V and 4 bases from J; junction bases left unmatched: 6. Germline CDR1 KGHDR, CDR2 SFDVKD. The CDR3 has 16 amino acids. This receptor was obtained from an adult woman who had mild COVID-19 (a few samples of this study predate the infection). Cell type and time point are not known. The sample comprised PBMCs or a T cell subset sorted from them (not recorded which). J is TRBJ2-2 and V is TRBV24-1, with 8 positions matching TRBD1. DNA for the CDR3: TGTGCCACCAGTGATCCGATGACAGGGGTCACCGGGGAGCTGTTTTTT. This translates into CATSDPMTGVTGELFF.